Following are 16 T cell receptor beta chains from one sample sequenced in a study of blood T cell repertoires in COVID-19. Generated by immunoSEQ multiplex PCR, the TCRdb table keeps only in-frame clones and is missing some. Counted here are 150,000 to 200,000 clones, 75% to 85% occurring once; the ten biggest clones make up approximately 11%. Source material: peripheral blood. The receptor set was obtained from a woman in her thirties or forties with COVID-19, enrolled during active disease.

The V call is TRBV7-2, the J call TRBJ2-3; the D gene is possibly TRBD1 (5 bases). CDR3 length equals 14 residues. Trimming removed 6 bases from V and 4 bases from J, with 14 bases in between. CDR1 is SGHTA, CDR2 FQGNSA, per germline. CDR3 sequence: CASRKGDLADTQYF. DNA for the CDR3: TGTGCCAGCAGGAAAGGGGATTTGGCAGATACGCAGTATTTT.

The chain links TRBV5-1 to TRBJ2-2, with 10 nucleotides matching TRBD2. V dropped 5 bases and J dropped 5; count of bases not matched to a gene: 6. The CDR3 loop spans 15 amino acids. Germline assignment: CDR1 SGHRS and CDR2 YFSETQ. The CDR3 loop is CASRIAGGGTGELFF. CDR3 bases: TGCGCCAGCAGGATAGCGGGAGGAGGTACCGGGGAGCTGTTTTTT.

The genes are TRBV27 and TRBJ2-7; no clear D. Per the germline V gene, CDR1 is MNHEY and CDR2 is SMNVEV (reference sequence). CDR3 size: 13 residues. V dropped 0 bases and J dropped 0 bases, with 3 bases sitting between them. The CDR3 loop reads CASSLSYSYEQYF. The DNA of the CDR3 is TGTGCCAGCAGTTTATCCTACTCCTACGAGCAGTACTTC.

The chain joins TRBV6-5 to TRBJ2-7; 11 nucleotides match TRBD2. Per germline, CDR1 MNHEY and CDR2 SVGAGI. This CDR3 is 14 amino acids long. V lost 4 bases to trimming and J lost 4 bases; unmatched junction nucleotides: 3. CDR3 in amino acids: CASSSGTSGYEQYV. The CDR3 DNA sequence: TGTGCCAGCAGTTCCGGGACTAGCGGATACGAGCAGTACGTC.

The gene calls are TRBV6-5 and TRBJ2-3; 8 bases are a match to TRBD2. This CDR3 has 15 residues. CDR1 and CDR2 from the germline V gene are MNHEY and SVGAGI. The V and J ends lost 6 bases and 1 base, in that order; junction bases with no gene match: 6. As DNA, the CDR3 is TGTGCCAGCAGCCCATCCGGGGGGGGCACAGATACGCAGTATTTT. Its protein is CASSPSGGGTDTQYF.

V usage is TRBV10-1 and J usage is TRBJ2-1; TRBD1 aligns across 9 bases. The CDR3 covers 15 residues. Germline V lookup: CDR1 WNHNN, CDR2 SYGVQD (reference sequence). With 8 bases clipped from V and 6 bases from J, the junction kept 11 bases outside the gene matches. The CDR3 here is CASSTGTGTFNEQFF. As DNA, the CDR3 is TGCGCCAGCTCCACCGGGACAGGGACGTTCAATGAGCAGTTCTTC.

The chain employs TRBV7-2 and TRBJ2-7, with D possibly TRBD1 on 6 matching bases. Germline CDR1 SGHTA, CDR2 FQGNSA. V lost 2 bases to trimming and J lost 6 bases, with 14 bases between them. This CDR3 has 14 residues. The CDR3 DNA sequence: TGTGCCAGCAGCTTACCGGCAGGGGTTGTCGAGCAGTACTTC. The encoded protein is CASSLPAGVVEQYF.

This chain connects TRBV19 to TRBJ2-5; 7 bases map to TRBD1. V lost 4 bases and J lost 0; bases outside the gene matches: 5. Germline V CDR1 and CDR2: LNHDA, SQIVND (reference sequence). The CDR3 length is 15 residues. CDR3 nucleotide sequence: TGTGCCAGTAGTAACCGGGACAGTTACCAAGAGACCCAGTACTTC. It specifies CASSNRDSYQETQYF.

The chain joins TRBV28 to TRBJ2-6; perhaps TRBD2 as D (6 bases). The V end was cut by 7 bases, the J end by 2 bases, with 12 bases between. The CDR3 runs 15 residues. The germline V gene encodes CDR1 MDHEN and CDR2 SYDVKM. CDR3 DNA: TGTGCCAGCAATGGAGGAGGGGCTGGGGCCAACGTCCTGACTTTC. This gives the protein CASNGGGAGANVLTF.

This sequence joins TRBV28 and TRBJ2-1; D gene uncertain. Deletions cut 5 bases from V and 2 bases from J, with 13 bases between. Per germline, CDR1 MDHEN and CDR2 SYDVKM. This CDR3 is 15 amino acids long. The CDR3 DNA reads as TGTGCCAGCAGTCGCACAGACAACCCCTACAATGAGCAGTTCTTC. Its translation: CASSRTDNPYNEQFF.

The CDR3 region is CASSSQGVGGYTF. CDR3 bases: TGTGCCAGCAGTTCACAGGGGGTAGGCGGCTACACCTTC. The V and J genes are TRBV28 and TRBJ1-2, with TRBD1 identical over 8 bases. Germline V gives CDR1 MDHEN, CDR2 SYDVKM. The junction had 6 bases not matched to a gene; V was cut back by 4 bases and J by 8 bases. The CDR3 runs 13 residues.

V is TRBV6-1 and J is TRBJ1-3; perhaps TRBD1 as D (5 bases). Trimming stripped 5 bases from V and 0 bases from J, with 11 bases between. Germline V gives CDR1 MNHNS, CDR2 SASEGT. The CDR3 is 15 residues long. The CDR3 DNA reads TGTGCCAGCAGTTTAAAGACAGTCTCTGGAAACACCATATATTTT. Its protein product is CASSLKTVSGNTIYF.

The chain couples TRBV29-1 to TRBJ1-1; D unresolved. Germline assignment: CDR1 SQVTM and CDR2 ANQGSEA. CDR3 size: 15 residues. V lost 6 bases and J 5 bases, leaving 22 bases between the germline ends. The DNA of the CDR3 is TGCAGCGTGCTGTTGGATGATAGGAGTGGTACTGAAGCTTTCTTT. Amino acid sequence: CSVLLDDRSGTEAFF.

This chain links TRBV11-2 with TRBJ2-3; maybe TRBD2 (7 bases). V was pared by 1 base and J by 0 bases, with 11 bases between. The CDR3 is made up of 16 amino acids. Germline-derived CDR1 and CDR2 are SGHAT and FQNNGV. The CDR3 DNA reads TGTGCCAGCAGCTTAGTTGGGGGGGCGAGCACAGATACGCAGTATTTT. Its protein is CASSLVGGASTDTQYF.

V and J are TRBV6-5 and TRBJ2-1; maybe TRBD1 (6 bases). This CDR3 comprises 16 residues. The V end was cut by 0 bases, the J end by 9 bases, with 18 bases between. Per the germline V gene, CDR1 is MNHEY and CDR2 is SVGAGI. This CDR3 is CASSYSWDMTPGEQFF. The CDR3 DNA sequence: TGTGCCAGCAGTTACTCGTGGGACATGACCCCGGGTGAGCAGTTCTTC.

In its sample, this clone was seen once. This chain joins TRBV5-1 and TRBJ2-5, with D maybe TRBD1 (5 bases). This CDR3 contains 14 residues. With 8 bases removed from V and 1 base from J, the gap between germline ends came to 15 bases. Germline V CDR1 and CDR2: SGHRS, YFSETQ. The CDR3 bases are TGCGCCAGTTCACTACAGGCCCGCCAAGAGACCCAGTACTTC. Amino acids: CASSLQARQETQYF.